The present T cell receptor (beta chain) was sequenced within a study of T cell responses to AZD1222 COVID-19 vaccine. TCRdb keeps only in-frame clones here, not all; method: immunoSEQ multiplex PCR. Of about 270,000 clones in the sample, 90% to 95% were seen once. Germline values: CDR1 MNHEY, CDR2 SVGEGT. Trimming took off 2 bases at V and 8 bases at J, with 18 bases between the two ends. The CDR3 has 15 residues. The source is an adult who received the AZD1222 COVID-19 vaccine. J is TRBJ1-2 and V is TRBV6-2 or TRBV6-3; D may be TRBD1 (6 bases). The source was peripheral blood, collected 28 days after the second AZD1222 dose. This chain's CDR3 is CASSYTPGAAGGYTF. The CDR3 coding sequence is TGTGCCAGCAGTTACACCCCAGGGGCCGCAGGGGGCTACACCTTC.